The 27 T cell receptor beta chains in this list originate from one sample, sequenced in a study of T cell repertoires in cytomegalovirus infection. No antigen has been assigned to these receptors. TCRdb re-derived calls from the reads in MiXCR, one entry per CDR3 protein. The table lists a few hundred thousand distinct CDR3 sequences, around two fifths of them singletons. The sample consisted of cultured PBMCs, taken from culture after CMV antigen stimulation. These receptors all stem from a human donor in good health (CMV status not recorded). Some clones in this sample may be carry-over from other donors' samples.

This clonotype was seen a handful of times. This chain joins TRBV6-1 and TRBJ2-7; 11 nucleotides agree with TRBD1. Trimming cost V 8 bases and J 6 bases; bases outside gene matches: 9. The CDR3 loop spans 14 amino acids. Looked up from germline, CDR1 is MNHNS and CDR2 is SASEGT. Here the CDR3 reads CASRTPGQGGEQYF. The CDR3 nucleotides read TGTGCCAGCCGAACTCCGGGACAGGGGGGCGAGCAGTACTTC.

The CDR3 reads CASRRTGTPGEQYF. The CDR3 coding sequence is TGTGCCAGCCGGAGGACGGGGACCCCCGGTGAGCAGTACTTC. The chain is built from TRBV7-8 and TRBJ2-7; perhaps D is TRBD1 or TRBD2 (5 bases each). The V end was cut by 8 bases, the J end by 7 bases, with 21 bases between. The length of the CDR3 is 14 residues. Per germline, CDR1 SGHVS and CDR2 FQNEAQ.

The V and J genes are TRBV12-3 or TRBV12-4 and TRBJ2-2; D perhaps matches TRBD2 (6 bases). The length of the CDR3 is 17 residues. V dropped 6 bases and J dropped 7 bases, with 24 bases sitting between them. CDR3 residues: CASSSLSRGNVGGELFF. The CDR3, as DNA: TGTGCCAGCAGCTCGCTCTCCCGCGGGAATGTCGGCGGGGAGCTGTTTTTT.

The chain joins TRBV7-6 to TRBJ1-2; D remains unclear. Trimming removed 1 base at V and 8 bases at J, with 5 bases between. The CDR3 consists of 11 residues. Germline-derived CDR1 and CDR2 are SGHVS and FNYEAQ. The CDR3 sequence is CASSLGFGYTF. The DNA for the CDR3 is TGTGCCAGCAGCTTAGGGTTCGGCTACACCTTC.

The chain links TRBV11-1 to TRBJ1-2, with TRBD1 matching 7 bases. Germline CDR1 and CDR2: SGHAT and FQDESV (reference sequence). V trimming: 5 bases; J trimming: 2 bases; junction bases outside the gene matches: 5. The CDR3 sequence is 14 residues long. CDR3 sequence reads: CASSGIQGNYGYTF. CDR3 DNA sequence: TGTGCCAGCAGCGGGATACAGGGGAACTATGGCTACACCTTC. Drawing the rest from reference TRBV11-1 and TRBJ1-2, the complete variable domain is EAEVAQSPRYKITEKSQAVAFWCDPISGHATLYWYRQILGQGPELLVQFQDESVVDDSQLPKDRFSAERLKGVDSTLKIQPAELGDSAMYLCASSGIQGNYGYTFGSGTRLTVV.

The genes are TRBV19 and TRBJ2-3, with 10 positions matching TRBD1. With V trimmed by 5 bases and J by 5 bases, 1 base remained unmatched. From germline, CDR1 is LNHDA and CDR2 SQIVND (reference sequence). This CDR3 is 13 amino acids long. CDR3 protein: CASSGTGVDTQYF. The CDR3 coding sequence is TGTGCCAGTAGTGGGACAGGGGTAGATACGCAGTATTTT.

The V gene is TRBV6-5, the J gene TRBJ2-5; 11 bases match TRBD2. V was clipped by 7 bases and J by 4 bases; unmatched bases: 5. This CDR3 contains 14 residues. Looked up from germline, CDR1 is MNHEY and CDR2 is SVGAGI. The CDR3 loop is CASTSGTSGETQYF. The CDR3 region has the DNA TGTGCCAGCACCTCTGGGACTAGCGGAGAGACCCAGTACTTC.

The table lists this clonotype with a few counts. The V and J genes are TRBV11-2 and TRBJ2-1; D unclear. The CDR3 runs 12 residues. Germline V CDR1 and CDR2: SGHAT, FQNNGV. Between the trimmed V and J ends, which lost 3 bases and 8 bases, there was a span of 8 bases. The CDR3 DNA reads TGTGCCAGCAGCTTCCGCGTATATGAGCAGTTCTTC. Encoded protein: CASSFRVYEQFF.

The rearrangement uses TRBV20-1 and TRBJ2-3; 11 nucleotides match TRBD2. This CDR3 is 14 amino acids long. Germline CDR1 reads DFQATT; CDR2 reads SNEGSKA (reference sequence). V lost 0 bases, J lost 4 bases, and 0 bases stayed unmatched. The chain's CDR3 is CSARDSGGADTQYF. The CDR3 DNA sequence: TGCAGTGCTAGAGATAGCGGGGGGGCAGATACGCAGTATTTT.

The gene calls are TRBV7-9 and TRBJ2-5; 7 positions agree with TRBD2. Germline loops: CDR1 SEHNR, CDR2 FQNEAQ (reference sequence). The CDR3 is 15 residues long. J gave up 5 bases and V 4 bases, and 10 bases lay outside the gene matches. This CDR3 reads CASSSTQSGGETQYF. CDR3 DNA: TGTGCCAGCAGCTCAACGCAGTCGGGAGGCGAGACCCAGTACTTC.

This rearrangement joins TRBV7-4 to TRBJ1-3; D gene uncertain. Germline assignment: CDR1 SGHVT and CDR2 SQSDAQ. Trimming took off 4 bases at V and 0 bases at J, with 19 bases between the two ends. The CDR3 is 18 residues long. The CDR3 loop reads CASSYPRGRQTSGNTIYF. The CDR3 nucleotides read TGTGCCAGCAGCTACCCCCGAGGCAGGCAAACCTCTGGAAACACCATATATTTT.

The chain has TRBV10-3 and TRBJ2-5, with 10 bases aligning to TRBD1. Trimming cost V 4 bases and J 5 bases; bases outside gene matches: 10. The CDR3 covers 16 residues. Germline V gives CDR1 ENHRY, CDR2 SYGVKD. CDR3: CAISVRDRGLGETQYF. The CDR3 nucleotides are TGTGCCATCAGTGTTCGCGACAGGGGGCTAGGGGAGACCCAGTACTTC.

This clonotype occurred a few times. The chain joins TRBV7-4 to TRBJ2-1; 7 bases line up with TRBD2. The junction had 17 bases not matched to a gene; V was cut back by 5 bases and J by 10 bases. Germline assignment: CDR1 SGHVT and CDR2 SQSDAQ. The CDR3 has 16 residues. The DNA of the CDR3 is TGTGCCAGCAGCCCCAAGATTGGCGGGGGTCGTCGAGAGCAGTTCTTC. Protein sequence: CASSPKIGGGRREQFF.

There are many counts of this clonotype. The CDR3 spells CASSPRTSGRDEQFF. Written as DNA, the CDR3 is TGTGCCAGCAGCCCCAGGACTAGCGGGAGGGATGAGCAGTTCTTC. The rearrangement joins TRBV7-2 to TRBJ2-1, with TRBD2 matching over 15 bases. CDR3 size: 15 residues. The V gene's germline CDR1 is SGHTA and CDR2 FQGNSA. The V gene end was trimmed by 5 bases and the J gene end by 8 bases; junction bases not matched to a gene: 4.

This clonotype was detected ten times or more. This chain links TRBV7-2 with TRBJ1-6; the match to TRBD1 covers 7 bases. This CDR3 spans 14 amino acids. Germline CDR1 reads SGHTA; CDR2 reads FQGNSA. Germline trimming cut 5 bases from V and 9 bases from J; bases unmatched to any gene: 7. The CDR3 loop reads CASSPGTVGSPLHF. CDR3 nucleotide sequence: TGTGCCAGCAGCCCTGGGACAGTCGGTTCACCCCTCCACTTT.

CDR3 coding DNA: TGTGCCAGCAGACGGGACACTAGCCCAGATACGCAGTATTTT. Translation gives CASRRDTSPDTQYF. The chain is built from TRBV7-9 and TRBJ2-3; either TRBD1 or TRBD2 may supply D (6 bases each). The CDR3 totals 14 residues. Germline lookup yields CDR1 SEHNR and CDR2 FQNEAQ (reference sequence). Trimming took off 6 bases at V and 4 bases at J, with 14 bases between the two ends.

The V and J genes are TRBV28 and TRBJ1-2; D not certain. V shed 6 bases and J shed 2 bases, with 7 bases lying between them. CDR3 length: 12 residues. CDR1 and CDR2 (germline): MDHEN, SYDVKM. CDR3 sequence reads: CASRSANYGYTF. CDR3 sequence (DNA): TGTGCCAGCAGGTCGGCCAACTATGGCTACACCTTC.

This clonotype was detected only a few times. The rearrangement uses TRBV20-1 and TRBJ2-1; 10 bases match TRBD1. The CDR3 runs 15 residues. The trim removed 6 bases at V and 6 bases at J, leaving 11 bases unmatched. CDR1 is DFQATT, CDR2 SNEGSKA, per germline (reference sequence). CDR3 sequence: CSAPPGTGEFNEQFF. The CDR3 DNA reads as TGCAGTGCGCCCCCGGGGACAGGGGAGTTCAATGAGCAGTTCTTC.

V is TRBV10-3 and J is TRBJ1-3; D is unresolved. Germline lookup yields CDR1 ENHRY and CDR2 SYGVKD. V was shortened by 7 bases and J by 0 bases, with 10 bases between the two germline ends. This CDR3 region has 14 residues. The CDR3 DNA follows: TGTGCCATCACGAGATCAAGCTCTGGAAACACCATATATTTT. Translating gives CAITRSSSGNTIYF.

As to this clonotype: A much larger clone sits a single nucleotide away, making a read error possible. V usage is TRBV7-9 and J usage is TRBJ1-6; D uncertain. Trimming removed 3 bases from V and 7 bases from J, with 4 bases in between. Germline loops: CDR1 SEHNR, CDR2 FQNEAQ (reference sequence). This CDR3 has 12 amino acids. The CDR3 here is CASSFWNSPLHF. The CDR3 region has the DNA TGTGCCAGCAGCTTCTGGAATTCACCCCTCCACTTT.

This rearrangement joins TRBV6-1 to TRBJ2-7; tentatively, D is TRBD1 (6 bases). This CDR3 comprises 13 residues. Trimming took 6 bases from V and 0 from J, leaving 9 bases between them. Germline V gives CDR1 MNHNS, CDR2 SASEGT. The CDR3 sequence: CASRVDSSYEQYF. The CDR3 bases are TGTGCCAGCAGGGTGGACAGCTCCTACGAGCAGTACTTC.

This clonotype was observed a handful of times. The chain carries TRBV7-2 and TRBJ2-7, with 9 nucleotides matching TRBD1. The CDR3 extends over 16 amino acids. Per germline, CDR1 SGHTA and CDR2 FQGNSA. The junction had 13 bases not matched to a gene; V was cut back by 5 bases and J by 5 bases. DNA for the CDR3: TGTGCCAGCAGCCGCAGGGGGGGGACAGGGAAACACGAGCAGTACTTC. It codes for CASSRRGGTGKHEQYF.

This clonotype was observed a few times. The chain links TRBV6-2 or TRBV6-3 to TRBJ1-6; no definite D call. V lost 4 bases and J lost 6, with 7 bases in between. This CDR3 is built from 13 residues. Per the germline V gene, CDR1 is MNHEY and CDR2 is SVGEGT. In nucleotides, the CDR3 is TGTGCCAGCAGTTCGGATCTTAATTCACCCCTCCACTTT. Translated, it gives CASSSDLNSPLHF.

Notes on this clonotype: A read error may be the cause here, since a much bigger clone is one base away. This chain uses TRBV7-2 with TRBJ2-2; no clear D. Trimming pared 5 bases from V and 1 base from J, leaving 11 bases between. The CDR3 is made up of 15 amino acids. Germline V gene sequence: CDR1 SGHTA, CDR2 FQGNSA. In nucleotides, the CDR3 is TGTGCCAGCAGCGTAAATAGCCTGAACACCGGGGAGCTGTTTTTT. Amino acids: CASSVNSLNTGELFF.

In this sample, this clonotype turned up once. The genes are TRBV10-3 and TRBJ2-7, with D unclear. The V end lost 5 bases, the J end lost 2 bases, and 7 bases lay between the germline ends. The CDR3 has 12 residues. Germline CDR1 is ENHRY and CDR2 is SYGVKD. This CDR3 is CAISPAAYEQYF. CDR3 DNA sequence: TGTGCCATCAGTCCGGCTGCCTACGAGCAGTACTTC.

V gene TRBV6-2 or TRBV6-3 combines with J gene TRBJ2-4, with D perhaps matching TRBD1 (9 bases). The CDR3 is made up of 13 amino acids. Trimming left V 5 bases short and J 16 bases short, with 21 bases between. The germline V gene has CDR1 MNHEY and CDR2 SVGEGT. The CDR3 DNA sequence: TGTGCCAGCAGTCGGGGGGGTCCGGGACAGGGTTACTTC. Its protein is CASSRGGPGQGYF.

This chain joins TRBV7-2 and TRBJ1-6; tentatively, D is TRBD1 (5 bases). This CDR3 has 15 residues. Trimming cost V 3 bases and J 6 bases, with 12 bases left between them. Germline lookup yields CDR1 SGHTA and CDR2 FQGNSA. The CDR3 is CASSFRDGPNSPLHF. CDR3 nucleotides: TGTGCCAGCAGCTTCCGGGACGGACCTAATTCACCCCTCCACTTT.